This TCR beta chain originates from a study of T cells in localized non-small cell lung cancer. Sequencing was performed with immunoSEQ multiplex PCR; in TCRdb, only in-frame clones are kept and a portion is missing. The sample yields roughly 26,000 clones, more than 85% seen once. V lost 0 bases to trimming and J lost 4 bases, with 7 bases between them. The CDR3 extends over 14 amino acids. Germline CDR1 and CDR2: SGDLS and YYNGEE. Source: peripheral blood, taken before any cancer treatment. The source is a female donor over 55 with stage II squamous cell lung carcinoma. The chain combines TRBV9 with TRBJ1-4; no definite D call. In nucleotides, the CDR3 is TGTGCCAGCAGCGTAGCAACGGGTAATGAAAAACTGTTTTTT. Protein product: CASSVATGNEKLFF.